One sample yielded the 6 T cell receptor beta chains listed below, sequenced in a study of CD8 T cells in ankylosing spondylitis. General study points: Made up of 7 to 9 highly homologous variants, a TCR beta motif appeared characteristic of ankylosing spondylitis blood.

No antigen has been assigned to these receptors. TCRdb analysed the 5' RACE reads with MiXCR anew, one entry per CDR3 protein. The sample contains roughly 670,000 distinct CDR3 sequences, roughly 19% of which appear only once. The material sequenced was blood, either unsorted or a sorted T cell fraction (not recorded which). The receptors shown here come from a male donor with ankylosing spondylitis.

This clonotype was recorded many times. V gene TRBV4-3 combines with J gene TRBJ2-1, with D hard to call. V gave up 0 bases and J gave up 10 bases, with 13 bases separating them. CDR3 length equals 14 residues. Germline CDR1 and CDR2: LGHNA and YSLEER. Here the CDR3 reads CASSQEGYPREQFF. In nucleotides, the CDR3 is TGCGCCAGCAGCCAAGAGGGCTACCCAAGGGAGCAGTTCTTC.

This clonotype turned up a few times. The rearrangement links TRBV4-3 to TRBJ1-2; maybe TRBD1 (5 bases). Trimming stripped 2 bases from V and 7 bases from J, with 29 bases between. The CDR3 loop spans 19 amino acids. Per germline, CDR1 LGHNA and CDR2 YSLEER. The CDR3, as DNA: TGCGCCAGCAGCCAATCCCGAGGGGACCCAATACTTCAGAGTCTTGGCTACACCTTC. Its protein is CASSQSRGDPILQSLGYTF.

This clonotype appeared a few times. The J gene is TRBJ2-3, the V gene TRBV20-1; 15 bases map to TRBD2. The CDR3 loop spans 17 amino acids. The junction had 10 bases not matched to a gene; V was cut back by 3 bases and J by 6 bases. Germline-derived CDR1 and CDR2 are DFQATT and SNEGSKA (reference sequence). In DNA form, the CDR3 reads TGCAGTGCTAGTCCGGGACTAGCGGGAGGTCTGGCTGATACGCAGTATTTT. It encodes CSASPGLAGGLADTQYF.

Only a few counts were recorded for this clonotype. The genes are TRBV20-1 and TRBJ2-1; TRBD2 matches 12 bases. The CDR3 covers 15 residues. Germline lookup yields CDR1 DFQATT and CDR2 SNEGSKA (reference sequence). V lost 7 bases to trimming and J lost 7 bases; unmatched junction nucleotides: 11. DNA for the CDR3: TGCAGTGGGGACGGACTAGCGGGAATCGGGAATGAGCAGTTCTTC. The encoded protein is CSGDGLAGIGNEQFF.

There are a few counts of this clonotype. CDR3 amino acids: CASSSWGLAGKYEQYF. CDR3 DNA: TGTGCCAGCAGCTCCTGGGGACTAGCGGGGAAGTACGAGCAGTACTTC. This sequence joins TRBV7-9 and TRBJ2-7, with TRBD2 matching 13 bases. J lost 4 bases, V lost 4 bases, and 7 bases had no gene match. This CDR3 is 16 amino acids long. The germline V gene has CDR1 SEHNR and CDR2 FQNEAQ (reference sequence). Full variable domain (remainder filled in from reference TRBV7-9 and TRBJ2-7): DTGVSQNPRHKITKRGQNVTFRCDPISEHNRLYWYRQTLGQGPEFLTYFQNEAQLEKSRLLSDRFSAERPKGSFSTLEIQRTEQGDSAMYLCASSSWGLAGKYEQYFGPGTRLTVT.

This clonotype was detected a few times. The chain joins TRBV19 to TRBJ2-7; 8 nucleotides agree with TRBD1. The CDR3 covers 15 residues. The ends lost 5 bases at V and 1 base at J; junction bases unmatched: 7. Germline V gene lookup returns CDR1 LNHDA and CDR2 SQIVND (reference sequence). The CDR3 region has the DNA TGTGCCAGTAGTGCCGCCAGGGGGCTGTCCTACGAGCAGTACTTC. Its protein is CASSAARGLSYEQYF.